These 19 T cell receptor beta chains were all obtained from the same sample, sequenced in a study of blood T cell repertoires in COVID-19. Profiled with immunoSEQ multiplex PCR; TCRdb holds only in-frame clones, not every one. The sample comprises over 150,000 clones, 75% to 90% of which are singletons, and more than 2% rests with the top ten. The sequencing input was PBMCs or T cells enriched from blood (not recorded which). These receptors were taken from a woman in her 30s who had recovered from COVID-19.

The chain links TRBV19 to TRBJ2-3; 7 bases map to TRBD1. The CDR3 has 15 amino acids. Trimming at V came to 11 bases and at J to 0 bases, leaving 11 bases not matched to a gene. Germline V gene sequence: CDR1 LNHDA, CDR2 SQIVND (reference sequence). The CDR3 DNA sequence: TGTGCCTCCAGACGGACAGGAATAAGCACAGATACGCAGTATTTT. Amino acid sequence: CASRRTGISTDTQYF.

This chain joins TRBV24-1 and TRBJ1-1, with a weak D call TRBD1 (5 bases). Between the trimmed V and J ends, which lost 2 bases and 1 base, there was a span of 7 bases. CDR3 size: 14 residues. Looked up from germline, CDR1 is KGHDR and CDR2 is SFDVKD. The CDR3 protein is CATSDSRGNTEAFF. The CDR3, as DNA: TGTGCCACCAGTGATTCAAGGGGGAACACTGAAGCTTTCTTT.

A single count supports this clone. V gene TRBV15 combines with J gene TRBJ1-1; 7 bases are a match to TRBD1. Germline V gene lookup returns CDR1 LNHNV and CDR2 YYDKDF (reference sequence). The CDR3 consists of 12 residues. V shed 3 bases and J 11 bases; nucleotides not matched to a gene: 6. The CDR3, as DNA: TGTGCCACCAGCAGGGGGACAGTCCCGGCTTTCTTT. Amino acids: CATSRGTVPAFF.

This sequence joins TRBV19 and TRBJ1-2, with 7 nucleotides matching TRBD1. The CDR3 is made up of 15 amino acids. Germline trimming cut 4 bases from V and 5 bases from J; bases unmatched to any gene: 10. CDR1 LNHDA and CDR2 SQIVND come from the germline V gene (reference sequence). As DNA, the CDR3 is TGTGCCAGTAGTACCCACCGACAGGGCGGGTATGGCTACACCTTC. This codes for CASSTHRQGGYGYTF.

The rearrangement uses TRBV9 and TRBJ1-2; D unresolved. This CDR3 comprises 13 residues. Trimming cost V 0 bases and J 3 bases, with 6 bases left between them. CDR1 is SGDLS and CDR2 is YYNGEE in the germline V gene. The DNA for the CDR3 is TGTGCCAGCAGCGTAGACCAGGACTATGGCTACACCTTC. Translating it yields CASSVDQDYGYTF.

The rearrangement uses TRBV11-3 and TRBJ1-1, with D possibly TRBD1 on 5 matching bases. V shed 1 base and J shed 1 base, with 10 bases lying between them. The CDR3 runs 15 residues. Germline values: CDR1 SGHNT, CDR2 YENEEA. The CDR3 DNA follows: TGTGCCAGCAGCTTAGGCCATCAGGGGAACACTGAAGCTTTCTTT. Amino acids: CASSLGHQGNTEAFF.

The rearrangement uses TRBV9 and TRBJ1-6, with D possibly matching TRBD1 (6 bases). CDR1 is SGDLS and CDR2 is YYNGEE in the germline V gene. The CDR3 consists of 17 residues. The V end lost 0 bases, the J end lost 6 bases, and 16 bases lay between the germline ends. The CDR3 sequence is CASSVGGSAGANSPLHF. The CDR3 DNA sequence: TGTGCCAGCAGCGTAGGAGGCAGCGCGGGGGCTAATTCACCCCTCCACTTT.

This sequence joins TRBV7-2 and TRBJ1-1; 7 bases line up with TRBD1. With 3 bases clipped from V and 6 bases from J, the junction kept 4 bases outside the gene matches. Germline V gene data show CDR1 as SGHTA and CDR2 as FQGNSA. This CDR3 spans 13 amino acids. CDR3: CASSFYRGAEAFF. In DNA form, the CDR3 reads TGTGCCAGCAGCTTCTACAGGGGAGCTGAAGCTTTCTTT.

The chain uses TRBV30 and TRBJ1-1; possible D gene TRBD1, 5 bases. This CDR3 has 13 residues. V was pared by 5 bases and J by 11 bases, with 21 bases between. Germline V gene sequence: CDR1 GTSNPN, CDR2 SVGIG (reference sequence). In DNA, the CDR3 is TGTGCCTGGCGCCCATGGGGGGATGATGGGGCTTTCTTT. Translated, it gives CAWRPWGDDGAFF.

The chain has TRBV24-1 and TRBJ2-1; D is unclear. Looked up from germline, CDR1 is KGHDR and CDR2 is SFDVKD. This CDR3 comprises 18 residues. V lost 0 bases to trimming and J lost 0 bases, with 14 bases between them. The CDR3 DNA sequence: TGTGCCACCAGTGATTTGAGCCCTAGTGAGAGCTCCTACAATGAGCAGTTCTTC. Residues: CATSDLSPSESSYNEQFF.

The rearrangement uses TRBV5-1 and TRBJ1-6; tentatively, D is TRBD1 (5 bases). The CDR3 spans 14 residues. The germline V gene encodes CDR1 SGHRS and CDR2 YFSETQ. Trimming cost V 1 base and J 7 bases, with 9 bases left between them. CDR3 nucleotide sequence: TGCGCCAGCAGCTTGTATGACAGAAATTCACCCCTCCACTTT. Translating gives CASSLYDRNSPLHF.

This clone occurred once. The chain is built from TRBV7-8 and TRBJ2-1; 10 bases map to TRBD2. V lost 2 bases to trimming and J lost 2 bases; unmatched junction nucleotides: 9. The CDR3 covers 18 residues. Germline loops: CDR1 SGHVS, CDR2 FQNEAQ. The CDR3 is CASSLFLAGALAYNEQFF. In DNA, the CDR3 is TGTGCCAGCAGCTTATTCCTAGCGGGAGCGTTAGCCTACAATGAGCAGTTCTTC.

The chain uses TRBV7-2 and TRBJ1-6, with unresolved D. Looked up from germline, CDR1 is SGHTA and CDR2 is FQGNSA. CDR3 length: 15 amino acids. Deletions cut 1 base from V and 7 bases from J, with 11 bases between. DNA of the CDR3: TGTGCCAGCAGCTTAGTAACCCCTCAGAATTCACCCCTCCACTTT. Its protein is CASSLVTPQNSPLHF. The variable domain in full, with the rest retrieved from reference TRBV7-2 and TRBJ1-6, is GAGVSQSPSNKVTEKGKDVELRCDPISGHTALYWYRQSLGQGLEFLIYFQGNSAPDKSGLPSDRFSAERTGGSVSTLTIQRTQQEDSAVYLCASSLVTPQNSPLHFGNGTRLTVT.

V is TRBV3-1 (or the pseudogene TRBV3-2) and J is TRBJ2-2, with 7 bases identical to TRBD1. The CDR3 runs 17 residues. Germline V lookup: CDR1 LGHDT, CDR2 YNNKEL (reference sequence). V gave up 4 bases and J gave up 3 bases; unmatched junction bases: 11. CDR3 loop: CASSPPLPGQYTGELFF. Here the CDR3 DNA reads TGTGCCAGCAGCCCTCCCCTGCCGGGACAGTACACCGGGGAGCTGTTTTTT.

The V gene is TRBV27, the J gene TRBJ2-7, with 9 bases matching TRBD1. The CDR3 contains 15 residues. Unmatched junction bases numbered 10, after V lost 4 bases and J lost 6 bases. Germline V lookup: CDR1 MNHEY, CDR2 SMNVEV (reference sequence). The CDR3 coding sequence is TGTGCCAGCAGTTCTACCGGGACAGGGTGGAGCGAGCAGTACTTC. It yields the protein CASSSTGTGWSEQYF.

This clone was seen a few times. The V call is TRBV2, the J call TRBJ1-2; 8 nucleotides line up with TRBD1. CDR3 length: 15 amino acids. V shed 7 bases and J 2 bases; nucleotides not matched to a gene: 9. Germline CDR1 reads SNHLY; CDR2 reads FYNNEI. The CDR3 DNA follows: TGTGCCAGCAACCCAGTCTGGACAGGGAACTATGGCTACACCTTC. Translation gives CASNPVWTGNYGYTF.

Written as DNA, the CDR3 is TGTGCCACCAGCAGAGATGCCGGGACTAGCATGAATGAGCAGTTCTTC. Residues: CATSRDAGTSMNEQFF. The chain links TRBV15 to TRBJ2-1, with 9 nucleotides matching TRBD2. In germline, CDR1 is LNHNV, CDR2 YYDKDF (reference sequence). V dropped 0 bases and J dropped 7; count of bases not matched to a gene: 7. This CDR3 comprises 16 residues.

This sequence joins TRBV6-2 or TRBV6-3 and TRBJ2-2; 7 bases match TRBD1. Germline values: CDR1 MNHEY, CDR2 SVGEGT. Trimming removed 2 bases from V and 2 bases from J; junction bases left unmatched: 2. The CDR3 extends over 15 amino acids. The chain's CDR3 is CASSYGTVNTGELFF. CDR3 bases: TGTGCCAGCAGTTACGGGACAGTTAACACCGGGGAGCTGTTTTTT.

V gene TRBV4-3 combines with J gene TRBJ1-4; D may be TRBD1 (6 bases). Trimming cost V 4 bases and J 7 bases, with 16 bases left between them. CDR3 length: 15 residues. Per germline, CDR1 LGHNA and CDR2 YSLEER. CDR3 nucleotides: TGCGCCAGCAGCCGCTACAGGGAGATCAGTGAAAAACTGTTTTTT. It yields the protein CASSRYREISEKLFF.